This T cell receptor beta chain is from a study of blood T cell repertoires in COVID-19. Background on the study: Some COVID-19 samples were acute and others convalescent; all came from the United States, Italy and Spain. T cells, B-cell-depleted T cells, or PBMCs supplied cDNA or gDNA.

The data were produced by immunoSEQ multiplex PCR, yet TCRdb's version contains in-frame clones alone and is incomplete. The profile shows about 150,000 clones, around 80% of them singletons. After removal of 5 bases from V and 4 bases from J, the junction contained 5 bases not matched to a gene. Germline V gene lookup returns CDR1 MNHEY and CDR2 SMNVEV (reference sequence). This CDR3 is built from 15 residues. The sample was peripheral blood. This receptor was taken from a woman aged 45 to 65 with acute or convalescent COVID-19. This chain uses TRBV27 with TRBJ2-3; TRBD1 matches at 11 bases. In nucleotides, the CDR3 is TGTGCCAGCAGTGGATGGACAGGGGGCGCAGATACGCAGTATTTT. Translating gives CASSGWTGGADTQYF.